This T cell receptor (beta chain) was identified during a study of cytomegalovirus exposure and HLA in healthy donors. From germline, CDR1 is MDHEN and CDR2 SYDVKM. There are 14 residues in the CDR3. V lost 6 bases and J 5 bases, leaving 16 bases between the germline ends. It was with 60 Vbeta and 13 Jbeta primers that the PCR ran. Libraries were prepared by immunoSEQ multiplex PCR; TCRdb keeps only in-frame clonotypes and omits some of them. This sample has approximately 120,000 clones, with 73% found just once. The TCR originated in a man aged 40-49 years in good health and CMV-seronegative. The genes are TRBV28 and TRBJ1-1, with D uncertain. The sequencing sample was made of PBMCs. This CDR3 reads CASSQSRRWTEAFF. The CDR3 DNA sequence: TGTGCCAGCAGCCAGTCTCGGAGGTGGACTGAAGCTTTCTTT. The full variable domain, with the rest looked up from reference TRBV28 and TRBJ1-1, is DVKVTQSSRYLVKRTGEKVFLECVQDMDHENMFWYRQDPGLGLRLIYFSYDVKMKEKGDIPEGYSVSREKKERFSLILESASTNQTSMYLCASSQSRRWTEAFFGQGTRLTVV.